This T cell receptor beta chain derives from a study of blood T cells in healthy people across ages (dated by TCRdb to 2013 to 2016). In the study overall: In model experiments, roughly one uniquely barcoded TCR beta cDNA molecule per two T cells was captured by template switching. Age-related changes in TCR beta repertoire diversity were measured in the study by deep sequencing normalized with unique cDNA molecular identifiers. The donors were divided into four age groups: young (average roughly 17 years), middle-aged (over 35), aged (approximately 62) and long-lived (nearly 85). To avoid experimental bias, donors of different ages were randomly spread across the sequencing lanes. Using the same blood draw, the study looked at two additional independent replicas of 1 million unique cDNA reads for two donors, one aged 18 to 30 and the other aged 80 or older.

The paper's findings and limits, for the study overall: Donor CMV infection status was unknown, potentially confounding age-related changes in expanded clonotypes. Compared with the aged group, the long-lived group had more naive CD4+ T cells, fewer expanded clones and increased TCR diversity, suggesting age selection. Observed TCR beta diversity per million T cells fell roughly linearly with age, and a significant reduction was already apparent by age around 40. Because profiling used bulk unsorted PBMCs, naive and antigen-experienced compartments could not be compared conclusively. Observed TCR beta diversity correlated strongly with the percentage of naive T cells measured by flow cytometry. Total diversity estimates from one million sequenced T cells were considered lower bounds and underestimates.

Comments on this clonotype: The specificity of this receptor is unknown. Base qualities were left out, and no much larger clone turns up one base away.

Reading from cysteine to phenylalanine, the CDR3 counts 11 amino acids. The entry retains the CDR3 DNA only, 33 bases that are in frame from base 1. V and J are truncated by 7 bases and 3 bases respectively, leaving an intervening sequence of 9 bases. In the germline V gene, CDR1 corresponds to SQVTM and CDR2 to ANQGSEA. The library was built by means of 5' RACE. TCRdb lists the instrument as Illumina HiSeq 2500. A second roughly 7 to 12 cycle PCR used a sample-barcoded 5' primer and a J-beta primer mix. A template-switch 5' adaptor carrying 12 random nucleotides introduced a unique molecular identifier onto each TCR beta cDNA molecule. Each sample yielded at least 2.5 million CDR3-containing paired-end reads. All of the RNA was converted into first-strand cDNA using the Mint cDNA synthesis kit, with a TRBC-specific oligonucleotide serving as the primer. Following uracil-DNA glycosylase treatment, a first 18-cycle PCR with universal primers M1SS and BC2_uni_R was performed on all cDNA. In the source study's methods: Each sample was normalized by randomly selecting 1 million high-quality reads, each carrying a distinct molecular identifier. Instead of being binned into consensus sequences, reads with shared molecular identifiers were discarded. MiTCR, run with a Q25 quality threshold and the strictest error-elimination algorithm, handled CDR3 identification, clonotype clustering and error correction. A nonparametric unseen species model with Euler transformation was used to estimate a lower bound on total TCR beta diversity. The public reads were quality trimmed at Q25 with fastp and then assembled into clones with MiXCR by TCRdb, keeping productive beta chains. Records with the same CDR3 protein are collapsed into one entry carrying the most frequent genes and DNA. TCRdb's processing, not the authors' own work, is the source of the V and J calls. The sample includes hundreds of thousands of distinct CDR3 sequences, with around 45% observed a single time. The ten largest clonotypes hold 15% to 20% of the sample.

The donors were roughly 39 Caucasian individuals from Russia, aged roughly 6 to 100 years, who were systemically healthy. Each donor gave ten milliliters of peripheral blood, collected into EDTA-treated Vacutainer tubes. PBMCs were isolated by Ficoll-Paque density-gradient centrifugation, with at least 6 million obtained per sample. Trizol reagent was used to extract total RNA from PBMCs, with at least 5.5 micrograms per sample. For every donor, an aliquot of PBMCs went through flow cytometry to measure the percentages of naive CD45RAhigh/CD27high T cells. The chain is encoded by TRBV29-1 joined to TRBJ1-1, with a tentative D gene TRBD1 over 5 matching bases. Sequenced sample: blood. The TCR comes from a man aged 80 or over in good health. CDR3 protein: CSGGGYTEAFF. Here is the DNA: TGCAGCGGGGGGGGGTACACTGAAGCTTTCTTT. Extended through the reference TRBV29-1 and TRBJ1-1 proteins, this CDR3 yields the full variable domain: SAVISQKPSRDICQRGTSLTIQCQVDSQVTMMFWYRQQPGQSLTLIATANQGSEATYESGFVIDKFPISRPNLTFSTLTVSNMSPEDSSIYLCSGGGYTEAFFGQGTRLTVV.